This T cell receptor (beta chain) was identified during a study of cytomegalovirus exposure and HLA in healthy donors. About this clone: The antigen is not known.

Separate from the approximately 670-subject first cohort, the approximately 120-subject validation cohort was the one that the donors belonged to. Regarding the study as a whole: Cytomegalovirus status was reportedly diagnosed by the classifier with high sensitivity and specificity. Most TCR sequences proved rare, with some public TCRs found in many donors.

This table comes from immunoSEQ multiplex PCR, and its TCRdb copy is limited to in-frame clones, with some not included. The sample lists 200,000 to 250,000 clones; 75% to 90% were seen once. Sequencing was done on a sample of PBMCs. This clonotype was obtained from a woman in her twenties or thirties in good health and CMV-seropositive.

CDR3 protein: CASSLPVAEEQYF. DNA of the CDR3: TGTGCCAGCAGTTTACCAGTAGCGGAAGAGCAGTACTTC. The J gene is TRBJ2-7, the V gene TRBV28; possible D gene TRBD2, 6 bases. Germline loops: CDR1 MDHEN, CDR2 SYDVKM. The CDR3 sequence is 13 residues long. Deletions cut 2 bases from V and 7 bases from J, with 12 bases between.